A single T cell receptor (beta chain) is shown here with its context. This entry comes from a study of PD-1 blockade in classical Hodgkin lymphoma. Measured with immunoSEQ multiplex PCR; TCRdb has only the in-frame clones, and not every one. The table has 20,000 to 30,000 clones, less than 95% seen once. The CDR3 has 13 amino acids. Germline V CDR1 and CDR2: GTSNPN, SVGIG (reference sequence). The trim removed 1 base at V and 1 base at J, leaving 0 bases unmatched. The time point was: newly diagnosed, previously untreated cHL patient sample. Using magnetic negative selection, the CD4+ T cells were separated out of thawed PBMCs.

This chain connects TRBV30 to TRBJ2-5; 7 bases fit TRBD2. The specimen sequenced was CD4+ T cells from blood. The receptor's source is a human donor with classical Hodgkin lymphoma. In nucleotides, the CDR3 is TGTGCCTGGAGTGGGGGGGGCCAAGAGACCCAGTACTTC. Residues: CAWSGGGQETQYF.